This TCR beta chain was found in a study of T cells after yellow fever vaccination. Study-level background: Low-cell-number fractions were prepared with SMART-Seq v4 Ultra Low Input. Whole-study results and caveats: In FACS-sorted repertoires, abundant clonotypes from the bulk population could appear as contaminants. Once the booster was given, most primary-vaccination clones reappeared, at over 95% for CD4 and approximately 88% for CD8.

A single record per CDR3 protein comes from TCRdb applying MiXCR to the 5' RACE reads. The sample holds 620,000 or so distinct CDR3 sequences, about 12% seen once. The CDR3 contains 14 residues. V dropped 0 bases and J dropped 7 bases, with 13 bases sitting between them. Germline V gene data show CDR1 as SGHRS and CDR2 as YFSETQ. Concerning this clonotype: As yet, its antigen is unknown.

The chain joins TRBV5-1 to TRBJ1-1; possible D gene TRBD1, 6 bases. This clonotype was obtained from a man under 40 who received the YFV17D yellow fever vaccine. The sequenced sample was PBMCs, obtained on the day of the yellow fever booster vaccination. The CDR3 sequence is CASSLGYRAGEAFF. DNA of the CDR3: TGCGCCAGCAGCTTGGGATACAGGGCGGGTGAAGCTTTCTTT.